The TCR beta chain described here comes from a study of blood T cell repertoires in COVID-19. Study background: The United States, Italy and Spain were the sources of the acute and convalescent COVID-19 samples. The analysed material was cDNA or gDNA that came from T cells, B-cell-depleted T cells, or PBMCs.

In the study's own analysis: Researchers report that nucleated cell counts were estimated from reference gene primer amplification. Generated by immunoSEQ multiplex PCR, the TCRdb table keeps only in-frame clones and is missing some. D and trimming come from the DNA, and the V and J calls and clone size come from that table. The data contain 50,000 to 75,000 clones, about 76% of them seen just once; the ten biggest clones take up 25% to 30%. The CDR3 has 17 residues. The J segment lost 8 bases and the V segment lost 6 bases, leaving 15 bases of the junction unmatched. Looked up from germline, CDR1 is WNHNN and CDR2 is SYGVQD (reference sequence). This clone came up a few times.

The sequencing input was peripheral blood. This sequence was found in a woman over 75 with active or convalescent COVID-19. The rearrangement links TRBV10-1 to TRBJ1-4; 10 bases fit TRBD1. The CDR3 loop reads CASSPGQGTSFSEKLFF. The CDR3 DNA sequence: TGCGCCAGCAGCCCGGGACAGGGGACATCCTTTTCGGAAAAACTGTTTTTT.